Following are 8 T cell receptor beta chains from one sample sequenced in a study of blood T cell repertoires in COVID-19. Sequenced by immunoSEQ multiplex PCR; TCRdb stores in-frame clones only, minus some. Of approximately 270,000 clones listed, about 89% are singletons. Material for sequencing was peripheral blood. The source is a man aged 45-60 years with acute or convalescent COVID-19.

The chain employs TRBV7-8 and TRBJ2-2; no firm D call. Trimming left V 3 bases short and J 6 bases short, with 11 bases between. This CDR3 spans 14 amino acids. In germline, CDR1 is SGHVS, CDR2 FQNEAQ. The CDR3 is CASSLGLGAGELFF. The CDR3 DNA is TGTGCCAGCAGCTTGGGTCTAGGAGCCGGGGAGCTGTTTTTT.

This clone has only one observation. The chain uses TRBV4-1 and TRBJ1-2; D not certain. Germline V gene sequence: CDR1 MGHRA, CDR2 YSYEKL. Trimming left V 3 bases short and J 5 bases short, with 10 bases between. This CDR3 is built from 13 residues. The CDR3 sequence is CASSQGGGYGYTF. The CDR3 bases are TGCGCCAGCAGCCAGGGCGGAGGGTATGGCTACACCTTC.

The CDR3 region has the DNA TGCGCCAGCAGTGACAGGGGGACCCCAGGGGAGCTGTTTTTT. It is translated as CASSDRGTPGELFF. The chain uses TRBV10-1 and TRBJ2-2; 7 nucleotides line up with TRBD1. This CDR3 spans 14 amino acids. The junction had 6 bases not matched to a gene; V was cut back by 3 bases and J by 8 bases. From germline, CDR1 is WNHNN and CDR2 SYGVQD (reference sequence).

The chain recombines TRBV7-3 with TRBJ1-1; D remains ambiguous. The V end was cut by 1 base, the J end by 1 base, with 7 bases between. CDR1 SGHTA and CDR2 FQGTGA come from the germline V gene. The CDR3 is 14 amino acids. Here the CDR3 DNA reads TGTGCCAGCAGCTTAAGTTCTCGGAACACTGAAGCTTTCTTT. Translation gives CASSLSSRNTEAFF. The whole variable domain, filled in from reference TRBV7-3 and TRBJ1-1, reads GAGVSQTPSNKVTEKGKYVELRCDPISGHTALYWYRQSLGQGPEFLIYFQGTGAADDSGLPNDRFFAVRPEGSVSTLKIQRTERGDSAVYLCASSLSSRNTEAFFGQGTRLTVV.

V usage is TRBV29-1 and J usage is TRBJ2-7; 7 nucleotides align to TRBD1. The CDR3 is 15 amino acids. CDR1 is SQVTM and CDR2 is ANQGSEA in the germline V gene. Trimming removed 3 bases from V and 1 base from J; junction bases left unmatched: 9. The CDR3: CSVEGWDRSSYEQYF. In nucleotides, the CDR3 is TGCAGCGTTGAGGGTTGGGACAGAAGTTCCTACGAGCAGTACTTC.

V usage is TRBV2 and J usage is TRBJ2-1, with TRBD1 identical over 7 bases. CDR1 is SNHLY and CDR2 is FYNNEI in the germline V gene. Losses at the gene ends were 4 bases for V and 0 bases for J; bases not matched to a gene: 9. The CDR3 extends over 17 amino acids. The CDR3 DNA sequence: TGTGCCAGCAGTGTAGGGGGCCCTTACAGCTCCTACAATGAGCAGTTCTTC. Amino acids: CASSVGGPYSSYNEQFF.

The chain carries TRBV12-3 or TRBV12-4 and TRBJ2-7, with D perhaps matching TRBD2 (6 bases). This CDR3 is 12 amino acids long. Trimming took 3 bases from V and 6 from J, leaving 9 bases between them. CDR3 DNA: TGTGCCAGCAGTTTTCTGGGACTCGAGCAGTACTTC. Translated: CASSFLGLEQYF.

The CDR3 DNA follows: TGCAGTGCTAGTCTCTGGGGGCAAGACACTGAAGCTTTCTTT. Translating gives CSASLWGQDTEAFF. The rearrangement links TRBV20-1 to TRBJ1-1; possibly TRBD1 for D (6 bases). Trimming removed 3 bases at V and 3 bases at J, with 14 bases between. The CDR3 has 14 amino acids. Germline lookup yields CDR1 DFQATT and CDR2 SNEGSKA (reference sequence).